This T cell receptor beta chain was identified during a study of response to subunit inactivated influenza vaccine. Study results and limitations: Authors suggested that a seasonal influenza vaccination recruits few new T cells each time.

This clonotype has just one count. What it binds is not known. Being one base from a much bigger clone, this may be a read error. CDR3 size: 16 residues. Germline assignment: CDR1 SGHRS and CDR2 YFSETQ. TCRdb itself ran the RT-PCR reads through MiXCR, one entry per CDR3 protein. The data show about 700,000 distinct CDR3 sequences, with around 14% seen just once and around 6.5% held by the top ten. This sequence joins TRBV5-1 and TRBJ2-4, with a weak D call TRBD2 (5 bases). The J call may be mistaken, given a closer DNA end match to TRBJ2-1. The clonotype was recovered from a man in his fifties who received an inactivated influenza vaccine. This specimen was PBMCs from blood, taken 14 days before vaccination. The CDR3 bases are TGCGCCAGCAGCTTGGATAGTCCGCTAGCCAAAAACATTCAGTTCTTC. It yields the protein CASSLDSPLAKNIQFF.